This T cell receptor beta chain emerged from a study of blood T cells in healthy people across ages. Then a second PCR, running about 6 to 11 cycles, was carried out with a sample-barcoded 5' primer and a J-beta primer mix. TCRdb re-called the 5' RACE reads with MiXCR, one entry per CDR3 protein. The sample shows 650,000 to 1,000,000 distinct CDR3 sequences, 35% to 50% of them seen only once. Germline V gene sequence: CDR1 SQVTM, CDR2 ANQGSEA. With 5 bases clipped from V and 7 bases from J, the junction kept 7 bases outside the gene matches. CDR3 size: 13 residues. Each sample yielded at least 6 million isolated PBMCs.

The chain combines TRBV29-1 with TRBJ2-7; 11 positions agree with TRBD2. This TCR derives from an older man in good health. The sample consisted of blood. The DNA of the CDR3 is TGCAGCGTTTCCTCTAGCGGGGGGTATGAGCAGTACTTC. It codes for CSVSSSGGYEQYF.